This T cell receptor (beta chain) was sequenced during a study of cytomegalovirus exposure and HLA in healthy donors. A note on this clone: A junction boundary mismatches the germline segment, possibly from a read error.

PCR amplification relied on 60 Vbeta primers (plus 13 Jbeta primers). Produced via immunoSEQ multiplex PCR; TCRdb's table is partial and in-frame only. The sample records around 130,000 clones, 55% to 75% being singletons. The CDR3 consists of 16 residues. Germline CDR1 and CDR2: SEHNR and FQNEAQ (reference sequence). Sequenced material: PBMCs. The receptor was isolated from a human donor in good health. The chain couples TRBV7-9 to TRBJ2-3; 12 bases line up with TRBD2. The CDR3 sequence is CSSSLDRTSGANTQYF. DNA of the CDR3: TGTTCCAGCAGCTTAGATCGGACTAGCGGGGCAAATACGCAGTATTTT.